This paragraph covers one TCR beta chain sequence. Its antigen is undetermined. The data were taken from a study of T cells in Graves' hyperthyroidism and ophthalmopathy. General study results and limits: Within blood appeared most thyroid clonotypes that had expanded above 0.001.

Used for diagnoses were clinical symptoms, serum thyroxine and TRAb, thyroid ultrasound and orbital computed tomography. It was RNA transcripts that yielded the amplified TCR beta CDR3 regions. The TCR CDR3 was amplified in a first-round RT-PCR using the HTBI primer set. TCRdb passed the multiplex PCR reads through MiXCR, listing each CDR3 protein once. Seen here are 500,000 to 650,000 distinct CDR3 sequences, about 20% observed once, and the top ten hold less than 55%. The sequenced sample consisted of blood. This clonotype was sampled from a man aged 40-50 years with Graves' ophthalmopathy.

The CDR3 protein is CAWSFPGGSRSTF. As DNA, the CDR3 is TGTGCCTGGAGTTTTCCAGGGGGTTCTAGATCTACCTTC. The chain employs TRBV30 and TRBJ1-2; 7 nucleotides match TRBD1. The germline CDR1 and CDR2 sequences are GTSNPN and SVGIG (reference sequence). V dropped 2 bases and J dropped 14; count of bases not matched to a gene: 14. CDR3 length equals 13 residues.